These 32 T cell receptor beta chains originate from one sample sequenced in a study of regulatory T cells in long-lasting Graves disease. Construction of the TCR beta libraries employed iRepertoire HTBI primers in conjunction with Arm-PCR of CDR3 regions. TCRdb analysed the multiplex PCR reads with MiXCR anew, one entry per CDR3 protein. The sample holds over 650,000 distinct CDR3 sequences, approximately 29% seen once. The time point denotes: persistent/refractory GD, antithyroid drugs over 5 years with positive TRAb. Scientists built the TCR library using RNA that was extracted from PBMCs. Sequenced here: peripheral blood mononuclear cells (PBMCs), sampled when the disease was refractory, from a patient treated with antithyroid drugs. The receptor source for this set is a female donor with Graves disease.

The CDR3 coding sequence is TGCGCCAGCAGCCGGGAGGGTTTTAACTATGGCTACACCTTC. Translation: CASSREGFNYGYTF. The rearrangement uses TRBV4-1 and TRBJ1-2, with D hard to call. The CDR3 is made up of 14 amino acids. The germline V and J ends were trimmed by 4 bases and 1 base, with 10 bases remaining between them. The germline V gene encodes CDR1 MGHRA and CDR2 YSYEKL.

CDR3 in amino acids: CASSQGLAGGIYEQYF. The DNA for the CDR3 is TGTGCCAGCAGCCAAGGCCTAGCGGGAGGAATTTACGAGCAGTACTTC. V is TRBV3-1 and J is TRBJ2-7; 11 bases fit TRBD2. CDR1 and CDR2 from the germline V gene are LGHDT and YNNKEL (reference sequence). V shed 1 base and J 4 bases; nucleotides not matched to a gene: 6. The CDR3 loop spans 16 amino acids.

This sequence joins TRBV12-3 or TRBV12-4 and TRBJ1-5, with 9 bases aligning to TRBD1. CDR3 length: 18 amino acids. The J segment lost 0 bases and the V segment lost 5 bases, leaving 11 bases of the junction unmatched. CDR3 nucleotides: TGTGCCAGCAGTCCCCGGGACAGGGCTAATCTTAGCAATCAGCCCCAGCATTTT. This codes for CASSPRDRANLSNQPQHF.

In this sample, this clonotype turned up a few times. The V and J genes are TRBV29-1 and TRBJ1-4; D is unresolved. The CDR3 has 14 residues. Deletions cut 3 bases from V and 4 bases from J, with 12 bases between. Per the germline V gene, CDR1 is SQVTM and CDR2 is ANQGSEA. This chain's CDR3 is CSVEPWVDNEKLFF. CDR3 in DNA: TGCAGCGTTGAGCCGTGGGTGGATAATGAAAAACTGTTTTTT. The whole variable domain, filled in from reference TRBV29-1 and TRBJ1-4, reads SAVISQKPSRDICQRGTSLTIQCQVDSQVTMMFWYRQQPGQSLTLIATANQGSEATYESGFVIDKFPISRPNLTFSTLTVSNMSPEDSSIYLCSVEPWVDNEKLFFGSGTQLSVL.

This sequence joins TRBV6-1 and TRBJ1-2; D might be TRBD1 (5 bases). This CDR3 spans 15 amino acids. V lost 5 bases and J 8 bases, leaving 21 bases between the germline ends. Per germline, CDR1 MNHNS and CDR2 SASEGT. CDR3 amino acids: CASSTRAGLFGGYTF. CDR3 bases: TGTGCCAGCAGTACCCGGGCAGGGCTGTTCGGAGGCTACACCTTC.

This clonotype was observed a handful of times. The J gene is TRBJ1-5, the V gene TRBV7-9; D gene uncertain. The CDR3 has 13 residues. The germline CDR1 and CDR2 sequences are SEHNR and FQNEAQ (reference sequence). V lost 6 bases and J lost 4, with 10 bases in between. This chain's CDR3 is CASSFRNNQPQHF. DNA of the CDR3: TGTGCCAGCAGTTTTAGGAATAATCAGCCCCAGCATTTT.

The chain joins TRBV6-5 to TRBJ1-2, with a possible D match to TRBD1 (5 bases). The germline V and J ends were trimmed by 4 bases and 3 bases, with 15 bases remaining between them. The germline V gene encodes CDR1 MNHEY and CDR2 SVGAGI. CDR3 length equals 15 residues. DNA of the CDR3: TGTGCCAGCAGTTCTGATCGCCTGACAGACTATGGCTACACCTTC. This gives the protein CASSSDRLTDYGYTF.

This clonotype was seen more than once but under ten times. V is TRBV20-1 and J is TRBJ1-1; the D gene is possibly TRBD1 (6 bases). Germline-derived CDR1 and CDR2 are DFQATT and SNEGSKA (reference sequence). The ends were cut back, 0 bases at V and 0 bases at J, with 11 bases in the middle. The CDR3 runs to 15 residues. CDR3 bases: TGCAGTGCTAGAGAGATTGGACAGATGAACACTGAAGCTTTCTTT. It yields the protein CSAREIGQMNTEAFF.

The table lists this clonotype with a few counts. This chain joins TRBV12-3 or TRBV12-4 and TRBJ2-7, with TRBD1 matching 12 bases. The length of the CDR3 is 12 residues. Trimming cost V 6 bases and J 11 bases; bases outside gene matches: 5. In nucleotides, the CDR3 is TGTGCCAGCAGGGGACAGGGGGCCTGGGAGTACTTC. This gives the protein CASRGQGAWEYF.

This chain uses TRBV27 with TRBJ1-5; D remains ambiguous. The ends were cut back, 8 bases at V and 5 bases at J, with 16 bases in the middle. CDR3 length equals 14 residues. Per germline, CDR1 MNHEY and CDR2 SMNVEV (reference sequence). The CDR3 region is CASGKSGEHQPQHF. Here the CDR3 DNA reads TGTGCCAGCGGAAAAAGTGGAGAGCATCAGCCCCAGCATTTT.

The sample holds a few counts of this clonotype. This sequence joins TRBV7-9 and TRBJ2-2, with D unclear. The CDR3 is made up of 13 amino acids. Per the germline V gene, CDR1 is SEHNR and CDR2 is FQNEAQ (reference sequence). Trimming shortened V by 5 bases and J by 3 bases, and 7 bases separated the two germline ends. The DNA for the CDR3 is TGTGCCAGCAGCCCCTGGGACACCGGGGAGCTGTTTTTT. It codes for CASSPWDTGELFF.

This clonotype showed up just a few times. The gene calls are TRBV6-1 and TRBJ2-3; 7 nucleotides line up with TRBD2. The V gene end was trimmed by 7 bases and the J gene end by 0 bases; junction bases not matched to a gene: 10. The CDR3 covers 16 residues. Germline-derived CDR1 and CDR2 are MNHNS and SASEGT. CDR3 coding DNA: TGTGCCAGCACCAAGCGGAGAGCGGGAAGCACAGATACGCAGTATTTT. Translated, it gives CASTKRRAGSTDTQYF.

This chain joins TRBV5-1 and TRBJ1-3; D remains ambiguous. The V end was cut by 1 base, the J end by 0 bases, with 11 bases between. The CDR3 has 16 amino acids. Looked up from germline, CDR1 is SGHRS and CDR2 is YFSETQ. CDR3 nucleotides: TGCGCCAGCAGCTTGAACCCGGGGTTCTCTGGAAACACCATATATTTT. Its protein product is CASSLNPGFSGNTIYF.

This clonotype was observed many times. V gene TRBV2 combines with J gene TRBJ2-7; possibly TRBD1 for D (6 bases). The V gene's germline CDR1 is SNHLY and CDR2 FYNNEI. V lost 5 bases, J lost 2 bases, and 16 bases lay in between. This CDR3 has 15 amino acids. The CDR3 region is CASSSTGYRTYEQYF. CDR3 DNA sequence: TGTGCCAGCAGTTCCACAGGGTATAGGACCTACGAGCAGTACTTC.

This clonotype was counted ten times or more. The rearrangement links TRBV27 to TRBJ1-2; 12 bases are shared with TRBD1. This CDR3 spans 15 amino acids. Germline CDR1 reads MNHEY; CDR2 reads SMNVEV (reference sequence). V was pared by 3 bases and J by 2 bases, with 1 base of the junction left unmatched. DNA of the CDR3: TGTGCCAGCAGTTTCGGGACAGGGGGCAACTATGGCTACACCTTC. Protein sequence: CASSFGTGGNYGYTF.

The CDR3 sequence is CASSQDRRKQYF. CDR3 in DNA: TGTGCCAGCAGCCAAGATAGGCGAAAGCAGTACTTC. The gene calls are TRBV3-1 and TRBJ2-7, with D unclear. The CDR3 sequence is 12 residues long. V shed 0 bases and J shed 8 bases, with 8 bases lying between them. Germline V CDR1 and CDR2: LGHDT, YNNKEL (reference sequence).

This clonotype was seen a few times. The V and J genes are TRBV6-2 or TRBV6-3 and TRBJ1-2; D unclear. Germline CDR1 reads MNHEY; CDR2 reads SVGEGT. Trimming shortened V by 2 bases and J by 2 bases, and 21 bases separated the two germline ends. This CDR3 contains 18 residues. CDR3 sequence (DNA): TGTGCCAGCAGTTACCCTTCAAGATGGACGGGAAAAAACTATGGCTACACCTTC. It is translated as CASSYPSRWTGKNYGYTF.

This chain links TRBV5-4 with TRBJ2-5, with a tentative D call TRBD1 (7 bases). The CDR3 has 15 residues. Germline CDR1 SGHNT, CDR2 YYREEE (reference sequence). V was trimmed by 4 bases and J by 5 bases, leaving 18 bases between them. For the CDR3, the DNA is TGTGCCAGCAGCCGAACAGGGGACTCGGGGGAGACCCAGTACTTC. Residues: CASSRTGDSGETQYF.

The V call is TRBV19, the J call TRBJ1-2; D possibly corresponds to TRBD1 (6 bases). Germline V gene sequence: CDR1 LNHDA, CDR2 SQIVND (reference sequence). V lost 7 bases, J lost 8 bases, and 26 bases lay in between. The CDR3 contains 16 residues. Here the CDR3 reads CASTSRPTGFARGYTF. The CDR3 nucleotides are TGTGCCAGTACCTCCCGCCCAACAGGGTTCGCGAGAGGCTACACCTTC.

V and J are TRBV6-1 and TRBJ1-6; tentative D call: TRBD1 (6 bases). This CDR3 spans 14 amino acids. The V end lost 6 bases, the J end lost 7 bases, and 13 bases lay between the germline ends. Germline V gene lookup returns CDR1 MNHNS and CDR2 SASEGT. The CDR3: CASSPRGGNSPLHF. CDR3 coding DNA: TGTGCCAGCAGCCCCAGGGGTGGAAATTCACCCCTCCACTTT.

The chain uses TRBV5-1 and TRBJ1-1, with D hard to call. The CDR3 is 13 residues long. Trimming took 4 bases from V and 3 from J, leaving 10 bases between them. The germline gives CDR1 SGHRS, CDR2 YFSETQ. CDR3 nucleotide sequence: TGCGCCAGCAGCAGCTTGTTTGACACTGAAGCTTTCTTT. Translating gives CASSSLFDTEAFF. Full variable domain (rest looked up from reference TRBV5-1 and TRBJ1-1): KAGVTQTPRYLIKTRGQQVTLSCSPISGHRSVSWYQQTPGQGLQFLFEYFSETQRNKGNFPGRFSGRQFSNSRSEMNVSTLELGDSALYLCASSSLFDTEAFFGQGTRLTVV.

V gene TRBV29-1 combines with J gene TRBJ1-1; D is undetermined. CDR3 size: 13 residues. Trimming stripped 4 bases from V and 3 bases from J, with 12 bases between. The V gene's germline CDR1 is SQVTM and CDR2 ANQGSEA. The CDR3 is CSVAGVSDTEAFF. Here the CDR3 DNA reads TGCAGCGTTGCCGGGGTTTCGGACACTGAAGCTTTCTTT.

This chain connects TRBV19 to TRBJ1-5; 8 bases are a match to TRBD1. With 4 bases clipped from V and 1 base from J, the junction kept 9 bases outside the gene matches. The CDR3 extends over 17 amino acids. Germline loops: CDR1 LNHDA, CDR2 SQIVND (reference sequence). The CDR3 DNA sequence: TGTGCCAGTAGTACCGGACAGGGATGGATAAGCAATCAGCCCCAGCATTTT. Protein product: CASSTGQGWISNQPQHF.

This clonotype appeared many times. This chain joins TRBV12-3 or TRBV12-4 and TRBJ1-2, with 8 bases matching TRBD1. The CDR3 consists of 14 residues. J gave up 7 bases and V 5 bases, and 9 bases lay outside the gene matches. This CDR3 is CASSPDRAVRGYTF. The CDR3 DNA is TGTGCCAGCAGTCCGGACAGGGCAGTACGTGGCTACACCTTC.

The sample holds a few counts of this clonotype. CDR3 sequence: CASSSSTGLDTEAFF. CDR3 DNA sequence: TGTGCCAGCAGTTCGAGTACGGGGCTCGACACTGAAGCTTTCTTT. V and J are TRBV27 and TRBJ1-1; tentative D call: TRBD1 (5 bases). The CDR3 runs 15 residues. The V end lost 4 bases, the J end lost 3 bases, and 15 bases lay between the germline ends. The germline V gene encodes CDR1 MNHEY and CDR2 SMNVEV (reference sequence).

This clonotype was counted ten times or more. The chain employs TRBV2 and TRBJ2-5, with 7 bases that match TRBD1. The CDR3 is 15 amino acids. With V trimmed by 6 bases and J by 2 bases, 9 bases remained unmatched. Germline CDR1 reads SNHLY; CDR2 reads FYNNEI. CDR3 protein: CASSVLQGPQETQYF. The CDR3 DNA reads TGTGCCAGCAGCGTTCTACAGGGGCCGCAAGAGACCCAGTACTTC.

The V gene is TRBV19, the J gene TRBJ1-1; D is undetermined. The CDR3 is 12 amino acids. Germline lookup yields CDR1 LNHDA and CDR2 SQIVND (reference sequence). Trimming cost V 8 bases and J 5 bases, with 12 bases left between them. The CDR3 region is CASVIGGTEAFF. CDR3 nucleotides: TGTGCCAGTGTCATCGGTGGAACTGAAGCTTTCTTT.

This clonotype was seen at least ten times. The chain employs TRBV6-4 and TRBJ2-2; D perhaps matches TRBD2 (6 bases). The ends were cut back, 5 bases at V and 1 base at J, with 14 bases in the middle. Per germline, CDR1 MRHNA and CDR2 SNTAGT. The CDR3 spans 16 residues. The CDR3 nucleotides are TGTGCCAGCAGTCCGCAAGCGGGCTTGAACACCGGGGAGCTGTTTTTT. Amino acids: CASSPQAGLNTGELFF.

The chain is built from TRBV28 and TRBJ1-1, with a possible D match to TRBD1 (5 bases). The germline V and J ends were trimmed by 6 bases and 7 bases, with 21 bases remaining between them. The CDR3 is 15 residues long. Per the germline V gene, CDR1 is MDHEN and CDR2 is SYDVKM. The CDR3 nucleotides read TGTGCCAGCAGCCCAATCCTCCGGGGCGCCAGTGAAGCTTTCTTT. Its protein is CASSPILRGASEAFF.

This clonotype turned up a few times. This sequence joins TRBV6-1 and TRBJ1-2; the match to TRBD1 covers 7 bases. The CDR3 has 14 amino acids. Germline assignment: CDR1 MNHNS and CDR2 SASEGT. The junction had 7 bases not matched to a gene; V was cut back by 5 bases and J by 4 bases. The CDR3 is CASSRGGGGYGYTF. The CDR3 DNA follows: TGTGCCAGCAGTCGGGGAGGGGGCGGCTATGGCTACACCTTC.

This clonotype was seen a few times. The chain combines TRBV29-1 with TRBJ2-5; D ambiguous. CDR1 SQVTM and CDR2 ANQGSEA come from the germline V gene. V shed 6 bases and J shed 1 base, with 12 bases lying between them. The CDR3 runs 13 residues. CDR3 DNA: TGCAGCGTCGCTGCAATCTTCCAAGAGACCCAGTACTTC. This sequence encodes CSVAAIFQETQYF.

The genes are TRBV6-5 and TRBJ2-2; TRBD2 matches at 10 bases. J lost 0 bases, V lost 4 bases, and 11 bases had no gene match. The CDR3 is 19 amino acids. CDR1 is MNHEY, CDR2 SVGAGI, per germline. CDR3 in DNA: TGTGCCAGCAGTTTTCAGGCCGGGACTAGCGTTTCGAACACCGGGGAGCTGTTTTTT. Its translation is CASSFQAGTSVSNTGELFF.